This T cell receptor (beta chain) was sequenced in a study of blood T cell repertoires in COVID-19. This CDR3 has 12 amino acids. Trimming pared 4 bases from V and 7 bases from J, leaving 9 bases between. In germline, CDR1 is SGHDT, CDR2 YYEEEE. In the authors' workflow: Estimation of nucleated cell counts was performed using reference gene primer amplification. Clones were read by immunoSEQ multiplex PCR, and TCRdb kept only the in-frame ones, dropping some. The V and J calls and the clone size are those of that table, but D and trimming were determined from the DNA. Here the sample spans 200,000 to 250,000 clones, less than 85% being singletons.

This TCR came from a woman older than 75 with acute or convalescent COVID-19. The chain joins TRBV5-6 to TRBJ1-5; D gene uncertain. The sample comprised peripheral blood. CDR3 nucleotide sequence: TGTGCCAGCAGCGCCCTCGGGCAGCCCCAGCATTTT. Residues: CASSALGQPQHF.